Listed below are T cell receptor beta chains from one sample, sequenced in a study of monozygotic twins with inflammatory bowel disease. One entry per CDR3 protein, without DNA, is what TCRdb gives after re-calling the 5' RACE reads. Across some 210,000 distinct CDR3 sequences, the top ten clones capture roughly 1.5% of the sample. The sequenced sample was blood. All receptors derive from a human donor with ulcerative colitis or Crohn's disease, or a healthy co-twin of an affected twin (not recorded which). The CDR3 runs from the conserved cysteine through the conserved F or W.

J | V | CDR3
TRBJ1-1 | TRBV5-1 | CASSLGQGLVTEAFF
TRBJ1-2 | TRBV12-3/TRBV12-4 | CASRNGGQAFSNYGYTF
TRBJ2-3 | TRBV29-1 | CSVASILSDTQYF
TRBJ2-1 | TRBV5-1 | CASNWLVQGEDTEQFF
TRBJ2-7 | TRBV10-3 | CAIGFGTGAYEQYF
TRBJ1-1 | TRBV7-9 | CASSPRAGQGALAFF
TRBJ1-5 | TRBV20-1 | CSATSTGGGQPQHF
TRBJ1-5 | TRBV2 | CASSDPGFQPQHF
TRBJ1-2 | TRBV20-1 | CSAARTGAPSYGYTF
TRBJ1-6 | TRBV7-9 | CASSLGPGTAYNSPLHF
TRBJ2-2 | TRBV6-5 | CASSYRGGSGIGTGELFF
TRBJ1-5 | TRBV20-1 | CSAREAGDSNQPQHF
TRBJ1-1 | TRBV20-1 | CSARPPGRGQAEAFF
TRBJ2-7 | TRBV4-2 | CASSQEGPNYEQYF
TRBJ2-5 | TRBV3-1 | CASSQGGTTSQETQYF
TRBJ1-5 | TRBV10-3 | CASWEDPNQPQHF
TRBJ2-1 | TRBV4-2 | CASSPRDYWGLAGGRSSYNEQFF
TRBJ2-7 | TRBV11-1 | CASSFVIHEQYF
TRBJ2-5 | TRBV7-6 | CASSLYIPEIQETQYF
TRBJ2-3 | TRBV20-1 | CSAKLAGGRGVSDTQYF
TRBJ1-2 | TRBV7-9 | CASTEGRTGHDYTF
TRBJ1-1 | TRBV20-1 | CSGDLNTEAFF
TRBJ2-7 | TRBV7-9 | CASSFYPGGSYEQYF
TRBJ2-5 | TRBV6-1 | CASSATQGSQETQYF
TRBJ2-3 | TRBV7-9 | CASSTGTATDTQYF
TRBJ2-7 | TRBV6-1 | CASSEGGLAPYEQYF
TRBJ2-1 | TRBV7-2 | CASSLADYYNEQFF
TRBJ1-2 | TRBV14 | CASSQLDSIYGYTF
TRBJ2-7 | TRBV5-5 | CASSLGLAGNYEQYF
TRBJ2-3 | TRBV3-1 | CASSHLGSTDTQYF
TRBJ1-1 | TRBV3-1 | CASSQESRNTEAFF
TRBJ1-2 | TRBV12-3/TRBV12-4 | CASSTWEGVRPIF
TRBJ1-4 | TRBV20-1 | CSAPGQGPNEKLFF
TRBJ1-6 | TRBV20-1 | CSARGGLTNSPLHF
TRBJ1-3 | TRBV12-3/TRBV12-4 | CASRPRNSGNTIYF
TRBJ2-2 | TRBV6-4 | CASSPTPGRLAGGRNTGELFF
TRBJ2-1 | TRBV20-1 | CSAKQGAREQFF
TRBJ1-1 | TRBV10-3 | CAIGPEESTEAFF
TRBJ1-2 | TRBV20-1 | CSARTGGRYGYTF
TRBJ2-2 | TRBV5-1 | CASSFPQGANTGELFF
TRBJ1-3 | TRBV3-1 | CASSHRPRIDGSSGNTIYF
TRBJ2-1 | TRBV5-1 | CASSFGANNEQFF
TRBJ2-1 | TRBV10-1 | CASSESGNLRGRNNEQFF
TRBJ1-1 | TRBV7-8 | CASSLGALNTEAFF
TRBJ1-4 | TRBV10-3 | CAISGSRQGDEKLFF
TRBJ2-7 | TRBV9 | CASSVAGEAYEQYF
TRBJ1-1 | TRBV10-3 | CAISDRGRTNTEAFF
TRBJ1-3 | TRBV11-2 | CASSLRSIGNTIYF
TRBJ1-5 | TRBV10-2 | CASSERTGRGQPQHF
TRBJ1-2 | TRBV4-1 | CASSQVGADGYTF
TRBJ2-1 | TRBV4-1 | CASSQGQAYNEQFF
TRBJ2-7 | TRBV12-3/TRBV12-4 | CASSLVTGPSGEQYF
TRBJ2-3 | TRBV3-1 | CASSQVFLRTDTQYF